What follows describes a single TCR beta chain. The data were taken from a study of blood T cell repertoires in COVID-19. Study in general: Whether acute or convalescent, the COVID-19 samples came from the United States, Italy and Spain.

TCRdb's copy holds only in-frame clones and misses some; the assay was immunoSEQ multiplex PCR. The sample records about 84,000 clones, more than 70% being singletons. CDR3 size: 13 residues. V lost 7 bases, J lost 4 bases, and 5 bases stayed unmatched. The sequence was collected from an elderly man with active or convalescent COVID-19. This sequence joins TRBV12-3 or TRBV12-4 and TRBJ2-3; TRBD2 matches 7 bases. The sample taken for sequencing was peripheral blood. This CDR3 is CASIRDYPDTQYF. CDR3 in DNA: TGTGCCAGCATCCGGGACTATCCAGATACGCAGTATTTT.